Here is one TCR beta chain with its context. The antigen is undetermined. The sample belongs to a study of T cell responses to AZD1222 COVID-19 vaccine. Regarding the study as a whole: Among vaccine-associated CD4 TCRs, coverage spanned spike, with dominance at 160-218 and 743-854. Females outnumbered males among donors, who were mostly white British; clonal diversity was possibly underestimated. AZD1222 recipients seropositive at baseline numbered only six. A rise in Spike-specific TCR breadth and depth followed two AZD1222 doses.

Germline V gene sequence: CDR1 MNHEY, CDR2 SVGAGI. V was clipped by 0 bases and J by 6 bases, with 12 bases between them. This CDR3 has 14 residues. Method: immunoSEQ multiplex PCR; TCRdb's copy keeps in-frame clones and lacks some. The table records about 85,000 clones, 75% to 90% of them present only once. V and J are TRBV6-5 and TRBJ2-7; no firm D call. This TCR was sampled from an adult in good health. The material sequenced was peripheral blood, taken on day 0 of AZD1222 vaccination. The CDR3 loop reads CASSYSTSRLEQYF. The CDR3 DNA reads TGTGCCAGCAGTTACTCCACGTCTAGGCTCGAGCAGTACTTC.